This TCR beta chain stems from a study of blood T cells in healthy people across ages (dated by TCRdb to about 2015). Concerning the study at large: In model experiments, template switching captured about one uniquely barcoded TCR beta cDNA molecule for every two T cells. Donors of different ages were randomly distributed across sequencing lanes to avoid experimental bias. Four age groups were formed from the donors: young (average roughly 15 years), middle-aged (approximately 42), aged (approximately 60) and long-lived (around 80). To track age-related changes in TCR beta repertoire diversity, the study relied on deep sequencing normalized with unique cDNA molecular identifiers. The study analyzed two additional independent replicas of 1 million unique cDNA reads from the same blood draw for two donors, one aged 18 to 29 and one aged 80 or older. Here is what the overall study found, with its caveats: Bulk unsorted PBMC profiling prevented conclusive comparison of naive and antigen-experienced compartments. Observed TCR beta diversity per million T cells fell roughly linearly with age, and a significant reduction was already apparent by age about 38. Because donor CMV infection status was unknown, age-related changes in expanded clonotypes were potentially confounded. Total diversity estimates from one million sequenced T cells were considered lower bounds and underestimates. Observed TCR beta diversity correlated strongly with the percentage of naive T cells measured by flow cytometry. Compared with the aged group, more naive CD4+ T cells, fewer expanded clones and increased TCR diversity were shown by the long-lived group, suggesting age selection.

About this clonotype: Which antigen it targets is not known. No much larger clone is present one base from it, and per-base qualities are unavailable.

Systemically healthy Caucasian individuals from Russia, around 39 in total and aged about 6 to 90 years, were included as donors. Ten milliliters of peripheral blood were drawn from each donor into EDTA-treated Vacutainer tubes. Ficoll-Paque density-gradient centrifugation was used to isolate PBMCs, with at least 6.5 million per sample. Trizol reagent was used to extract total RNA from the PBMCs, yielding at least 5.5 micrograms per sample. For every donor, an aliquot of PBMCs went through flow cytometry to measure the percentages of naive CD45RAhigh/CD27high T cells. To prepare the library, 5' RACE was applied. Reads for this sample came from an Illumina HiSeq 2500. The second PCR ran for roughly 7 to 12 cycles and used a J-beta primer mix along with a sample-barcoded 5' primer. A template-switch 5' adaptor carrying 12 random nucleotides introduced a unique molecular identifier onto each TCR beta cDNA molecule. Each sample yielded at least 2.5 million CDR3-containing paired-end reads. All of the RNA was converted into first-strand cDNA using the Mint cDNA synthesis kit, with a TRBC-specific oligonucleotide serving as the primer. Following uracil-DNA glycosylase treatment, all cDNA underwent a first 18-cycle PCR with the universal primers M1SS and BC2_uni_R. Per the authors' processing: For normalization, 1 million high-quality reads, each with a distinct molecular identifier, were randomly selected from each sample. Reads with shared molecular identifiers were discarded instead of being binned into consensus sequences. MiTCR, with a Q25 quality threshold and the strictest error-elimination algorithm, was used for CDR3 identification, clonotype clustering and error correction. A nonparametric unseen species model with Euler transformation was used to estimate a lower bound on total TCR beta diversity. The raw public reads went through TCRdb reprocessing: fastp at Q25, MiXCR clone calling, in-frame beta chains kept. Rows with a matching CDR3 protein are joined into one entry that keeps the most common DNA and genes. TCRdb assigned the V and J calls; the authors' analysis was not used. The sample has roughly 700,000 distinct CDR3 sequences on record, over 45% of them singletons. Together, the top ten hold under 35% of the sample.

The sequence was collected from a woman in her sixties in good health. Sequenced sample: blood.

Here is the DNA: TGTGCCAGCAGCGTTGCAGGGGGGCCCTACAATGAGCAGTTCTTC. Translated, it reads CASSVAGGPYNEQFF. The chain is assembled from TRBV9 and TRBJ2-1; possibly the D gene is TRBD1, per 7 matching bases. CDR1 is given as SGDLS and CDR2 as YYNGEE, both from the germline V gene. V was cut back by 2 bases and J by 2 bases, leaving a gap of 11 bases between them. The CDR3 runs 15 amino acids, cysteine and phenylalanine included. The sequence is cut down to CDR3 DNA, 45 bases in frame from base 1.